One sample yielded the 24 T cell receptor beta chains listed below, sequenced in a study of shared clonotypes between healthy human individuals (dated by TCRdb to the early 2020s). Library generation was performed with the immunoSEQ multiplex PCR assay. In its TCRdb copy, this immuneACCESS table keeps in-frame sequences only and misses some clones. Where compared with another copy, unresolved V genes explain less than half of these, and the others have no known cause. The sample has 1.5 million to 2.5 million clones on record, approximately 94% of them singletons. Together, the top ten hold approximately 1% of the sample. CD8 naive samples consisted of CD45RO-negative cells that were positively selected for CCR7, yielding a CD45RA+CCR7+ population without TemRA cells. Sequencing was carried out using naive CD8+ T cells sorted from blood. Explained via the paper, the cell subset or site label denotes: CD45RA+CCR7+. The receptors originated from a young man in good health.

The chain couples TRBV6-1 to TRBJ2-1, with TRBD2 identical over 14 bases. The CDR3 sequence is 14 residues long. Germline assignment: CDR1 MNHNS and CDR2 SASEGT. V gave up 7 bases and J gave up 8 bases; unmatched junction bases: 4. CDR3: CASTTSGRVDEQFF. CDR3 in DNA: TGTGCCAGCACGACTAGCGGGAGGGTTGATGAGCAGTTCTTC.

J is TRBJ2-7 and V is TRBV27; possible D gene TRBD2, 5 bases. This CDR3 region has 13 residues. V dropped 7 bases and J dropped 6 bases, with 16 bases sitting between them. The germline V gene has CDR1 MNHEY and CDR2 SMNVEV (reference sequence). This CDR3 is CASKPSGRGEQYF. CDR3 DNA: TGTGCCAGCAAACCGAGCGGCCGGGGCGAGCAGTACTTC.

This chain joins TRBV14 and TRBJ2-1; D is possibly TRBD1 (5 bases). The germline V gene encodes CDR1 SGHDN and CDR2 FVKESK. Trimming removed 1 base from V and 6 bases from J, with 19 bases in between. CDR3 length equals 17 residues. As DNA, the CDR3 is TGTGCCAGCAGCCAAGGAGTCCAAGCAGGGTACGGCAATGAGCAGTTCTTC. It translates to CASSQGVQAGYGNEQFF.

This chain connects TRBV27 to TRBJ1-1, with D possibly being TRBD1 (6 bases). Germline loops: CDR1 MNHEY, CDR2 SMNVEV (reference sequence). The CDR3 sequence is 15 residues long. Deletions cut 8 bases from V and 4 bases from J, with 20 bases between. The CDR3 nucleotides are TGTGCCAGCGCACCGCCGGGGGCGGTGACCACTGAAGCTTTCTTT. It encodes CASAPPGAVTTEAFF.

The chain recombines TRBV29-1 with TRBJ2-1; D is possibly TRBD1 (6 bases). The length of the CDR3 is 13 residues. Trimming removed 3 bases at V and 5 bases at J, with 11 bases between. Germline V gives CDR1 SQVTM, CDR2 ANQGSEA. CDR3 nucleotide sequence: TGCAGCGTTGATCCCTGGACAGACAATGAGCAGTTCTTC. Translating it yields CSVDPWTDNEQFF.

V gene TRBV4-1 combines with J gene TRBJ2-7; 9 bases match TRBD2. With 3 bases clipped from V and 3 bases from J, the junction kept 12 bases outside the gene matches. Per germline, CDR1 MGHRA and CDR2 YSYEKL. The CDR3 loop spans 17 amino acids. The CDR3 sequence is CASSHKDLGSGGYEQYF. CDR3 in DNA: TGCGCCAGCAGCCACAAGGATTTGGGTAGCGGGGGCTACGAGCAGTACTTC.

This chain uses TRBV7-2 with TRBJ1-3, with D possibly TRBD1 on 6 matching bases. This CDR3 is built from 17 residues. CDR1 SGHTA and CDR2 FQGNSA come from the germline V gene. V lost 1 base, J lost 2 bases, and 15 bases lay in between. Here the CDR3 reads CASSLVPGEAPGNTIYF. In DNA form, the CDR3 reads TGTGCCAGCAGCTTAGTCCCAGGGGAGGCTCCTGGAAACACCATATATTTT.

Concerning this clone itself: Other DNA sequences in this specimen translate into the identical CDR3. The V and J genes are TRBV19 and TRBJ1-2; D not certain. Trimming took off 5 bases at V and 2 bases at J, with 9 bases between the two ends. Germline assignment: CDR1 LNHDA and CDR2 SQIVND (reference sequence). The length of the CDR3 is 13 residues. CDR3 sequence: CASSPGPNYGYTF. CDR3 nucleotide sequence: TGTGCCAGTAGTCCCGGACCCAACTATGGCTACACCTTC.

The J gene is TRBJ2-7, the V gene TRBV7-9; tentatively, D is TRBD1 (5 bases). This CDR3 has 16 residues. The V end lost 5 bases, the J end lost 3 bases, and 20 bases lay between the germline ends. In germline, CDR1 is SEHNR, CDR2 FQNEAQ (reference sequence). The CDR3 sequence: CASSPTARQNYYEQYF. Here the CDR3 DNA reads TGTGCCAGCAGCCCCACTGCGAGACAGAACTACTACGAGCAGTACTTC.

This rearrangement joins TRBV29-1 to TRBJ2-7, with TRBD2 identical over 12 bases. The CDR3 length is 14 residues. Germline V gene data show CDR1 as SQVTM and CDR2 as ANQGSEA. The junction had 5 bases not matched to a gene; V was cut back by 6 bases and J by 2 bases. In DNA, the CDR3 is TGCAGCGTGAAGACTAGCGGGGGAACCTACGAGCAGTACTTC. This gives the protein CSVKTSGGTYEQYF.

This clone appeared once. The chain combines TRBV9 with TRBJ2-5, with D perhaps matching TRBD1 or TRBD2 (6 bases each). The germline gives CDR1 SGDLS, CDR2 YYNGEE. The CDR3 sequence is 16 residues long. Trimming left V 0 bases short and J 2 bases short, with 14 bases between. CDR3: CASSVAWGAPQETQYF. The CDR3 nucleotides are TGTGCCAGCAGCGTAGCGTGGGGGGCCCCTCAAGAGACCCAGTACTTC.

For this clone: A read error may account for a junction end that differs from germline. The chain uses TRBV7-9 and TRBJ2-3, with 7 bases fitting TRBD1. The CDR3 has 17 amino acids. Germline CDR1 is SEHNR and CDR2 is FQNEAQ (reference sequence). The CDR3, as DNA: TGTGCCAGCAGGTTAGAGGCACAGGGGATTTGGACAGATACGCAGTATTTT. It is translated as CASRLEAQGIWTDTQYF.

A single count supports this clone. Written as DNA, the CDR3 is TGCAGCGTTGAAGGGCTAGCGGGAGGGCCTTATGAGCAGTTCTTC. Translating it yields CSVEGLAGGPYEQFF. The gene calls are TRBV29-1 and TRBJ2-1; TRBD2 matches 12 bases. The CDR3 consists of 15 residues. The V segment lost 1 base and the J segment 8 bases; nucleotides outside the gene matches: 6. Germline values: CDR1 SQVTM, CDR2 ANQGSEA.

This chain uses TRBV10-1 with TRBJ2-2; weak D call: TRBD1 (6 bases). CDR1 is WNHNN, CDR2 SYGVQD, per germline (reference sequence). This CDR3 has 13 residues. Trimming removed 6 bases at V and 7 bases at J, with 12 bases between. CDR3 bases: TGCGCCAGCAGGCAGGGGCGTAACGGGGAGCTGTTTTTT. Translating gives CASRQGRNGELFF.

About this clone: Other DNA sequences from this sample encode an identical CDR3 as well. This sequence joins TRBV11-2 and TRBJ1-1; no clear D gene. The CDR3 contains 13 residues. Germline V gene lookup returns CDR1 SGHAT and CDR2 FQNNGV. The germline V and J ends were trimmed by 1 base and 1 base, with 4 bases remaining between them. Here the CDR3 reads CASSLGRNTEAFF. DNA of the CDR3: TGTGCCAGCAGCTTAGGAAGGAACACTGAAGCTTTCTTT.

Comment on this clone: Within the sample, other DNA sequences also encode this same CDR3. The chain combines TRBV4-1 with TRBJ1-2; D not certain. This CDR3 has 13 residues. Between the trimmed V and J ends, which lost 1 base and 8 bases, there was a span of 11 bases. Germline-derived CDR1 and CDR2 are MGHRA and YSYEKL. CDR3 amino acids: CASSQGEGYGYTF. DNA for the CDR3: TGCGCCAGCAGCCAAGGGGAGGGATACGGCTACACCTTC.

The V call is TRBV5-4, the J call TRBJ2-5; unclear D gene. CDR1 SGHNT and CDR2 YYREEE come from the germline V gene (reference sequence). The V end was cut by 6 bases, the J end by 1 base, with 22 bases between. This CDR3 region has 17 residues. CDR3 DNA: TGTGCCAGCATCAATTTGATAGGAAGCGCCGTCCAAGAGACCCAGTACTTC. Translating it yields CASINLIGSAVQETQYF.

V is TRBV27 and J is TRBJ1-1; 9 nucleotides agree with TRBD1. CDR1 is MNHEY, CDR2 SMNVEV, per germline (reference sequence). This CDR3 is built from 16 residues. J was trimmed by 4 bases and V by 5 bases; bases with no gene match: 11. The CDR3 region is CASSPHPRQGVTEAFF. In nucleotides, the CDR3 is TGTGCCAGCAGTCCCCACCCCCGACAGGGGGTCACTGAAGCTTTCTTT.

Points on this clone: Additional DNA sequences in this sample encode the identical CDR3. The chain couples TRBV9 to TRBJ2-3; D ambiguous. In germline, CDR1 is SGDLS, CDR2 YYNGEE. CDR3 length: 12 amino acids. V lost 2 bases and J 5 bases, leaving 6 bases between the germline ends. Here the CDR3 DNA reads TGTGCCAGCAGCGTGTCCGGAGATACGCAGTATTTT. It yields the protein CASSVSGDTQYF.

The chain recombines TRBV6-5 with TRBJ2-1; TRBD2 is a possible D gene (6 bases). With 4 bases removed from V and 8 bases from J, the gap between germline ends came to 15 bases. Per the germline V gene, CDR1 is MNHEY and CDR2 is SVGAGI. CDR3 size: 14 residues. The CDR3 coding sequence is TGTGCCAGCAGTTTGTATGGCGGGACGGATGAGCAGTTCTTC. Protein sequence: CASSLYGGTDEQFF.

The gene calls are TRBV10-3 and TRBJ2-2; tentative D call: TRBD1 (6 bases). The V end lost 0 bases, the J end lost 5 bases, and 10 bases lay between the germline ends. The germline V gene encodes CDR1 ENHRY and CDR2 SYGVKD. The CDR3 has 15 residues. The CDR3 DNA reads TGTGCCATCAGTGAGTCAGGGGGTGATACCGGGGAGCTGTTTTTT. The encoded protein is CAISESGGDTGELFF.

The chain is built from TRBV28 and TRBJ1-5; D remains ambiguous. V lost 7 bases, J lost 6 bases, and 13 bases lay in between. The CDR3 loop spans 13 amino acids. CDR1 and CDR2 from the germline V gene are MDHEN and SYDVKM. CDR3 in amino acids: CASTLSASQPQHF. The CDR3 coding sequence is TGTGCCAGCACCCTTTCGGCCAGTCAGCCCCAGCATTTT.

To note about this clone: At one end, the junction sequence differs from germline, possibly due to a read error. The rearrangement joins TRBV7-9 to TRBJ1-4; the D is unclear. CDR3 length equals 13 residues. Germline assignment: CDR1 SEHNR and CDR2 FQNEAQ (reference sequence). CDR3 sequence (DNA): TGTGCCAGCAGCTTCGCAACTAATGAAAACCTGTTTTTT. This translates into CASSFATNENLFF.

In its sample, this clone was seen once. The gene calls are TRBV2 and TRBJ2-5, with 9 positions matching TRBD2. The trim removed 8 bases at V and 3 bases at J, leaving 7 bases unmatched. Germline assignment: CDR1 SNHLY and CDR2 FYNNEI. The CDR3 runs to 14 residues. CDR3 sequence: CASLGLAHEETQYF. The CDR3 nucleotides read TGTGCCAGCCTAGGACTAGCGCACGAAGAGACCCAGTACTTC.